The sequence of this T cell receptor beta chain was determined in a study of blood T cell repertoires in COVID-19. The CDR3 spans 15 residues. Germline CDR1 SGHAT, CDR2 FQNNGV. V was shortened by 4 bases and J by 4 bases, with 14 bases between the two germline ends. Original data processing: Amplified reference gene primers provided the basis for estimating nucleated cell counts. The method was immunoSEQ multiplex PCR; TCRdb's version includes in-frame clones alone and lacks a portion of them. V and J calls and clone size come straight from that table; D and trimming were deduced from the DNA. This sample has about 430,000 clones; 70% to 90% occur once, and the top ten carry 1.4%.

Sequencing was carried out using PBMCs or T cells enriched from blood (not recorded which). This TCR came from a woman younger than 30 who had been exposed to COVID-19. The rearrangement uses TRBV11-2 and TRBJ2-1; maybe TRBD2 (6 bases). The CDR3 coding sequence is TGTGCCAGCAGCTCCGGGACTCATCTATACAATGAGCAGTTCTTC. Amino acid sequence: CASSSGTHLYNEQFF. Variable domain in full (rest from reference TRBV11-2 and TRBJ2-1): EAGVAQSPRYKIIEKRQSVAFWCNPISGHATLYWYQQILGQGPKLLIQFQNNGVVDDSQLPKDRFSAERLKGVDSTLKIQPAKLEDSAVYLCASSSGTHLYNEQFFGPGTRLTVL.